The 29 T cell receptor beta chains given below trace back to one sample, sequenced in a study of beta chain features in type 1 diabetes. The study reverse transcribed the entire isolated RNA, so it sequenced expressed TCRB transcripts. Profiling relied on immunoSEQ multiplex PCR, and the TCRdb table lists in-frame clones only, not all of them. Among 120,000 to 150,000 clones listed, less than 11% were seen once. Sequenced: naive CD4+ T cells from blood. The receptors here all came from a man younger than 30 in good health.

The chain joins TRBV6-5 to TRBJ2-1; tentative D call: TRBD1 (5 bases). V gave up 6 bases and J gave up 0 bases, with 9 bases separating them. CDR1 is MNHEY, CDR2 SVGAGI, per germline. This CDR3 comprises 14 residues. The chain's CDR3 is CASSPGSSYNEQFF. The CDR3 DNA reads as TGTGCCAGCAGCCCAGGGTCCTCCTACAATGAGCAGTTCTTC.

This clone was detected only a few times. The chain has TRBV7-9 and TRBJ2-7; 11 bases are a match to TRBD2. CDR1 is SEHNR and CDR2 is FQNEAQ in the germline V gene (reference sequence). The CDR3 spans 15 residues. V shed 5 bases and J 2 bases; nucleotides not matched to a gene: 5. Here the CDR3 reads CASSQTSGATYEQYF. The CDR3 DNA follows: TGTGCCAGCAGCCAGACTAGCGGGGCCACCTACGAGCAGTACTTC.

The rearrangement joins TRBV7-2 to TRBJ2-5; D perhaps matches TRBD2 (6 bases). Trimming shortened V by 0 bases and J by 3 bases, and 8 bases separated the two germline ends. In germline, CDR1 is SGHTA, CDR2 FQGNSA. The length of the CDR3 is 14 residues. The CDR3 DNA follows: TGTGCCAGCAGCTTAGCGGGGGGAAAAGAGACCCAGTACTTC. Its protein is CASSLAGGKETQYF.

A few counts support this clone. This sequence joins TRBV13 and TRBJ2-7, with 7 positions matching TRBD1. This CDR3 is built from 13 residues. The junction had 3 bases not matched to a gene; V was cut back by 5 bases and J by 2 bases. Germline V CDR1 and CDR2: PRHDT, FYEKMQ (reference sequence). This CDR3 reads CASSRDSPYEQYF. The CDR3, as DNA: TGTGCCAGCAGCCGGGACAGCCCCTACGAGCAGTACTTC.

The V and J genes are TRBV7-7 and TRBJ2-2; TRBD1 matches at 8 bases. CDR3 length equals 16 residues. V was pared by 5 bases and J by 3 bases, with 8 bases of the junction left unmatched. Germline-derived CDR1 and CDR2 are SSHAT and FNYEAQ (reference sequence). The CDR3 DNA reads TGTGCCAGCAGCCTACAGACAGGGGCAGACACCGGGGAGCTGTTTTTT. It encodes CASSLQTGADTGELFF.

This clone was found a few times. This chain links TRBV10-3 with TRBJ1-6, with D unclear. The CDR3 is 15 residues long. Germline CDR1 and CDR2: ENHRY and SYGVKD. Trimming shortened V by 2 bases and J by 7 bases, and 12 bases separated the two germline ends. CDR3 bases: TGTGCCATCAGTGAGAATCTGGGGAGGAATTCACCCCTCCACTTT. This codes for CAISENLGRNSPLHF.

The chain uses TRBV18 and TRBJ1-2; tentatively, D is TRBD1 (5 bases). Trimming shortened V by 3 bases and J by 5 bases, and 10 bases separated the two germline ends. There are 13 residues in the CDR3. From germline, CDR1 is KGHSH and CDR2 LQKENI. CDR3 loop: CASSPGGGYGYTF. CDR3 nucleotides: TGTGCCAGCTCACCCGGCGGGGGGTATGGCTACACCTTC.

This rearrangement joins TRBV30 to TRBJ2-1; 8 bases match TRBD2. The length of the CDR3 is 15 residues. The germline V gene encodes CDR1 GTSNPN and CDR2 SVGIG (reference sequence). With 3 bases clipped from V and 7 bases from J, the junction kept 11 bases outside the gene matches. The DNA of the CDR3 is TGTGCCTGGAGAATATCGGGGACTAGTAGGAATGAGCAGTTCTTC. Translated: CAWRISGTSRNEQFF.

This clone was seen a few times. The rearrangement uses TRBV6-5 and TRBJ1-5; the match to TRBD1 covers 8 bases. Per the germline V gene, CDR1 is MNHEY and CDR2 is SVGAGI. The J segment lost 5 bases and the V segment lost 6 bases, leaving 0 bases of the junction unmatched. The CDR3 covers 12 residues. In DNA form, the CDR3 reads TGTGCCAGCAGGACAGGGGATCAGCCCCAGCATTTT. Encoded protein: CASRTGDQPQHF.

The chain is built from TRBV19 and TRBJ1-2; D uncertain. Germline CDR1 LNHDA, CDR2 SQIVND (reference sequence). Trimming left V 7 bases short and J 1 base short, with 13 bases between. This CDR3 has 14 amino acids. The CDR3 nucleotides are TGTGCCAGTATGTCATTGCAGGATAACTATGGCTACACCTTC. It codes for CASMSLQDNYGYTF.

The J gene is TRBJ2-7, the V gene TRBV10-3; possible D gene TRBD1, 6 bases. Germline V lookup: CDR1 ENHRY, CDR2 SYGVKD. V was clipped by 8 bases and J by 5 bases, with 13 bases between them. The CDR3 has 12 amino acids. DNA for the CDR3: TGTGCCATCGAAACCCAGGGGAACGAGCAGTACTTC. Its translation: CAIETQGNEQYF.

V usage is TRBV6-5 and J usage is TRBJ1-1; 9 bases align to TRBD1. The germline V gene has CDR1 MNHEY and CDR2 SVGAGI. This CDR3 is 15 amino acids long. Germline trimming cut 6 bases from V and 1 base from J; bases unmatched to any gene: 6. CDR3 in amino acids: CASSRPGQGNTEAFF. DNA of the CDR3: TGTGCCAGCAGCCGCCCGGGACAGGGGAACACTGAAGCTTTCTTT.

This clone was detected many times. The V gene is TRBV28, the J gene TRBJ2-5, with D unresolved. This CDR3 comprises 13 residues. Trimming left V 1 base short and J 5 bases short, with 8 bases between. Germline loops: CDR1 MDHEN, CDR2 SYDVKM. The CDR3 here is CASSLFRRETQYF. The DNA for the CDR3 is TGTGCCAGCAGTTTATTCCGTCGGGAGACCCAGTACTTC.

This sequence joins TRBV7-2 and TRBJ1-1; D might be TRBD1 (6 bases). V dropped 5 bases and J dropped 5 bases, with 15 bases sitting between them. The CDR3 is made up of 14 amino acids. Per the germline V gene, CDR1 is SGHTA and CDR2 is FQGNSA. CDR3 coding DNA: TGTGCCAGCAGCGGGGGGGCACTACGGACTGAAGCTTTCTTT. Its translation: CASSGGALRTEAFF.

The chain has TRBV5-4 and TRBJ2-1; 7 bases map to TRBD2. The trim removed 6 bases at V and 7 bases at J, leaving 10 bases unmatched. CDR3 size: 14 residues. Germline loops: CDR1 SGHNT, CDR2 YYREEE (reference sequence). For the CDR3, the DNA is TGTGCCAGCATCCCGGGGAGGGTCGGGAATGAGCAGTTCTTC. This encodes CASIPGRVGNEQFF. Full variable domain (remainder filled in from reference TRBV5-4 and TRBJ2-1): ETGVTQSPTHLIKTRGQQVTLRCSSQSGHNTVSWYQQALGQGPQFIFQYYREEENGRGNFPPRFSGLQFPNYSSELNVNALELDDSALYLCASIPGRVGNEQFFGPGTRLTVL.

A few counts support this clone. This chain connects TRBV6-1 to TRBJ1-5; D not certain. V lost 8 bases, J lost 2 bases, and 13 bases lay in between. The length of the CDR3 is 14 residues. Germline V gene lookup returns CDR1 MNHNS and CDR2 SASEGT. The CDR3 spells CASSRREGNQPQHF. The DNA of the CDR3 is TGTGCCAGCTCCCGGAGGGAGGGCAATCAGCCCCAGCATTTT.

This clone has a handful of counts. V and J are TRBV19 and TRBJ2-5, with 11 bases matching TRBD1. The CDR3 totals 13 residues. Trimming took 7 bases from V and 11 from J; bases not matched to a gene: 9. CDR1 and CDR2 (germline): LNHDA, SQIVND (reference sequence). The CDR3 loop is CASTLGTGGKQYF. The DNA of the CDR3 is TGTGCCAGTACCCTTGGGACAGGGGGGAAGCAGTACTTC.

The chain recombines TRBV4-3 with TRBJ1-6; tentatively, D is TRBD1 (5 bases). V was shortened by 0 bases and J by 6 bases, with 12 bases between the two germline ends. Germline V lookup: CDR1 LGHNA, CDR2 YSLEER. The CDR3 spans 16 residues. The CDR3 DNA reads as TGCGCCAGCAGCCAAGAACCAGGCCAGGGTAATTCACCCCTCCACTTT. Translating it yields CASSQEPGQGNSPLHF.

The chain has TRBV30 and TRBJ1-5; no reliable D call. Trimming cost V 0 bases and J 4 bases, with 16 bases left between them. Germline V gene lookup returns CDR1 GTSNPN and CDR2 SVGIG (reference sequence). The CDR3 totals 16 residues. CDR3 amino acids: CAWSVRGGFGNQPQHF. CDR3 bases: TGTGCCTGGAGTGTACGAGGAGGGTTTGGGAATCAGCCCCAGCATTTT.

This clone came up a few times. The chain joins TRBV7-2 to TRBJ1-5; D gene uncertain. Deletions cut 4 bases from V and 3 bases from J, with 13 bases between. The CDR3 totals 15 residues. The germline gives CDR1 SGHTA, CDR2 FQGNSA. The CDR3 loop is CASSSQPGNNQPQHF. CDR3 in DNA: TGTGCCAGCAGCTCACAGCCGGGAAACAATCAGCCCCAGCATTTT.

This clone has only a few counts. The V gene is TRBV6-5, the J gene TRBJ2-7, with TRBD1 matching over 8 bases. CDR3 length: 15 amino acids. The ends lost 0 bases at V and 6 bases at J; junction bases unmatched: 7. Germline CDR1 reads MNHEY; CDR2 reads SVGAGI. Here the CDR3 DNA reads TGTGCCAGCAGTTACTCGACAGGGGTCCGCTTCGAGCAGTACTTC. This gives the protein CASSYSTGVRFEQYF.

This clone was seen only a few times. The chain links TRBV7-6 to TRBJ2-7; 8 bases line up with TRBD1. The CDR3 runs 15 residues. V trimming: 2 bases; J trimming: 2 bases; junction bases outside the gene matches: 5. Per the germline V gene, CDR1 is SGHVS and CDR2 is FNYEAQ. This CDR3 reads CASSLLGQGTYEQYF. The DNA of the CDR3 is TGTGCCAGCAGCTTACTCGGACAGGGAACCTACGAGCAGTACTTC.

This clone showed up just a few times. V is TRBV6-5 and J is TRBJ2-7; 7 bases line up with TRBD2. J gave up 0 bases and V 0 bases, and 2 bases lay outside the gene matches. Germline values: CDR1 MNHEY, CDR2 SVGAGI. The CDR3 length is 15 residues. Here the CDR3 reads CASSYSGGNSYEQYF. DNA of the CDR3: TGTGCCAGCAGTTACTCCGGGGGGAACTCCTACGAGCAGTACTTC.

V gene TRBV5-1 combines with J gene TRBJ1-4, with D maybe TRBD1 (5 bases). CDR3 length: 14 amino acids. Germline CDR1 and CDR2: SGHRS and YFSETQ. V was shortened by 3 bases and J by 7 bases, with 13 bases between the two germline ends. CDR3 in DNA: TGCGCCAGCAGCTATAAGGGGTGGGGTGAAAAACTGTTTTTT. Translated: CASSYKGWGEKLFF.

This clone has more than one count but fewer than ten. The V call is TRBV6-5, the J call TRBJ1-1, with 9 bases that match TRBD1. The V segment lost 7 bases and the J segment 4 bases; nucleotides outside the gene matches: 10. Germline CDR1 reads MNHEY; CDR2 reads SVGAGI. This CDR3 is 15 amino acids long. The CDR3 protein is CASKSRQGVSTEAFF. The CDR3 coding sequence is TGTGCCAGCAAATCCCGACAGGGGGTTTCCACTGAAGCTTTCTTT.

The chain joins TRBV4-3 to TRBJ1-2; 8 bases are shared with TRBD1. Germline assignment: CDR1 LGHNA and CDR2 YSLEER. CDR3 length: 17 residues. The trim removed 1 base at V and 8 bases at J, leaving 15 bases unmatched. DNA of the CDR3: TGCGCCAGCAGCCAAGTTGACTTTCGTCAGGGGGCGAGGGGCTACACCTTC. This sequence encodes CASSQVDFRQGARGYTF.

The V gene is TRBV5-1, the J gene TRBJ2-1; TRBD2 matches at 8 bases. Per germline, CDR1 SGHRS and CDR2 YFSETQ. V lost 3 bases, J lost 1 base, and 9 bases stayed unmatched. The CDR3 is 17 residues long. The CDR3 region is CASSSLRGGGSYNEQFF. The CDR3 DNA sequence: TGCGCCAGCAGCTCCTTGAGGGGCGGGGGGTCCTACAATGAGCAGTTCTTC.

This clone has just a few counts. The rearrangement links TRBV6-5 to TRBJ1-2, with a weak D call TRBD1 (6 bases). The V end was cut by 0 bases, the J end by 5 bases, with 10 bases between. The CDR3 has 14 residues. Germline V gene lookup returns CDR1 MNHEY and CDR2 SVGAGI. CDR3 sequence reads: CASSYSFRGYGYTF. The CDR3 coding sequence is TGTGCCAGCAGTTACTCCTTCAGGGGATATGGCTACACCTTC.

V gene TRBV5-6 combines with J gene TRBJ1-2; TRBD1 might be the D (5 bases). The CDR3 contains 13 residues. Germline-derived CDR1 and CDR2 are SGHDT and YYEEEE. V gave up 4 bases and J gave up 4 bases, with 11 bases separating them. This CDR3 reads CASSIQVPYGYTF. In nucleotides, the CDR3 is TGTGCCAGCAGCATACAGGTTCCCTATGGCTACACCTTC.